This T cell receptor beta chain stems from a study of blood T cell repertoires in COVID-19. Study-level background: Sites in the United States, Italy and Spain provided acute and convalescent COVID-19 samples.

The Seattle patients joined while their infection was active and were tracked longitudinally afterward. In the source study's methods: Nucleated cell number was recorded as an estimate derived from reference gene primer amplification. TCRdb's table, derived via immunoSEQ multiplex PCR, lists solely in-frame clones and lacks some. From that table come the V and J calls and clone size; the DNA was used to work out D and trimming. The data show about 300,000 clones, roughly 90% seen once. Germline V gene lookup returns CDR1 LNHDA and CDR2 SQIVND (reference sequence). This CDR3 spans 11 amino acids. V was trimmed by 2 bases and J by 7 bases, leaving 5 bases between them.

This clonotype was obtained from a woman in her thirties with COVID-19, enrolled during active disease. What was sequenced was peripheral blood. The rearrangement uses TRBV19 and TRBJ2-5, with D hard to call. This CDR3 reads CASSILGTQYF. The CDR3 DNA is TGTGCCAGTAGTATACTCGGGACCCAGTACTTC.